This T cell receptor (beta chain) was captured by sequencing in a study of control samples from healthy donors and cancer patients. Profiling relied on immunoSEQ multiplex PCR, and the TCRdb table lists in-frame clones only, not all of them. The table includes about 53,000 clones, about nine tenths detected once. Per germline, CDR1 MDHEN and CDR2 SYDVKM. Trimming cost V 0 bases and J 4 bases; bases outside gene matches: 18. The CDR3 consists of 20 residues. This sequence joins TRBV28 and TRBJ1-5; 7 positions match TRBD1. This receptor was obtained from a man in his 60s with head and neck cancer. The specimen was PBMCs. CDR3 amino acids: CASSLWSPKPRDSLNQPQHF. The CDR3 DNA reads as TGTGCCAGCAGTTTATGGTCTCCGAAACCGCGGGACAGTTTAAATCAGCCCCAGCATTTT.